This T cell receptor beta chain was sequenced in a study of shared clonotypes between healthy human individuals (TCRdb year 2020). Regarding the complete study: A couple of women and a few men aged 18 to 49 years were included in the cohort. For each donor, three plates each were used for CD4 naive and CD4 memory, two plates were used for CD8 naive, and one plate was used for CD8 memory. Blood TCR repertoires of five healthy adults were deeply sequenced to estimate repertoire size and the extent of clonotype sharing between individuals. To increase sequencing depth and limit assay-specific biases, different laboratories used diverse techniques to prepare libraries and sequence TCR repertoires. Between about 0.8 and 9.5 billion PBMCs per donor were obtained by leukapheresis.

Donors were healthy HIV-negative adults with no recently reported acute infections or vaccinations. All donors were Caucasian adults living in Nashville, Tennessee, USA. CD4+ T cells were enriched by magnetic negative selection, after which naive cells were positively selected on CD45RA and the negative fraction was taken as the memory subset. Blood was obtained by leukapheresis, after which PBMCs were separated by Ficoll-Histopaque density gradient centrifugation and cryopreserved in liquid nitrogen vapor phase. Analytical flow cytometry was used to check the purity and quantity of every magnetically sorted T cell population. Each sorted fraction had its genomic DNA isolated and then quantified by UV absorbance on a Nanodrop 2000c. According to the germline V gene, CDR1 reads MDHEN and CDR2 reads SYDVKM. The CDR3 runs 15 amino acids, cysteine and phenylalanine included. Of all the DNA, just the CDR3 is kept, 45 bases in frame from base 1. After removal of 11 bases from V and 2 bases from J, the junction retains 10 bases not matched to a gene.

With regard to this clone: This clone's antigen is unknown. No per-base quality is available; no much larger clone lies one base away.

Using the deep immunoSEQ assay, TCR CDR3 regions were amplified from genomic DNA by multiplex PCR. Extracted genomic DNA from each cell subset was spread evenly across all wells of several immunoSEQ 96-well plates, with each plate serving as a replicate. For sorted subsets, each replicate PCR was loaded with roughly 0.2 ug genomic DNA, equivalent to about 33,000 T cell genomes. Purified libraries were measured with a Qubit 3.0 fluorometer, size-checked on a Bioanalyzer 2100, and measured again with the KAPA Library Quantification kit. Every immunoSEQ 96-well plate was sequenced on a dedicated single-read 150-cycle Illumina NextSeq 550 flow cell. In the original analysis: The immunoSEQ output contained only junctional sequences without quality scores, so filtering could not match that applied to full-length reads. To assign V/J genes and CDR3, sequences were annotated against IMGT germline references using PyIR, a Python wrapper for IgBLAST v1.9. Reads were filtered out if the reads had weak V/J assignments (E-value above 1e-6), no CDR3, stop codons, out-of-frame junctions, or ambiguous translated residues. V3J clonotypes were defined as sequences sharing an identical inferred V gene, J gene, and CDR3 amino acid sequence. Percentage overlap between repertoires was calculated by dividing the number of shared unique clonotypes by the size of the smaller repertoire. RTK rarefaction, the Chao1 estimator, and Recon v2.1 estimates of unobserved clonotypes were used to assess repertoire richness. For all TCRbeta clonotypes obtained by the gDNA method from a few donors, generation probabilities were computed with OLGA. The source is immuneACCESS, and TCRdb retained only in-frame sequences with V and J called. Part of the clones is not carried over; for the studies checked, unresolved V genes explain less than half of this, and the remainder is unexplained. V, J and clone size are those of that table, while D and trimming were read from the DNA. The sample includes roughly 2.2 million clones, with over 85% observed a single time. The top ten clonotypes cover about 0.37% of the sample.

General conclusions and limits of the study: Higher generation probabilities were observed for clonotypes shared by all four sorted-subset donors than for non-shared clonotypes. Naive subsets generally had larger estimated clonotype richness than memory subsets did. Roughly 5% of naive CD4, around 4% of naive CD8, roughly 2.5% of memory CD4, and 0.4% of memory CD8 clonotypes were shared across a few donors. Incomplete sequencing was indicated by rarefaction of sorted-subset datasets, despite the large sequencing depth. The small number of donors limited the genetic and exposure-history diversity represented. Sampling was limited to blood, and TCR repertoires in tissue likely differ from TCR repertoires in blood. Pairwise subsampling led to the expectation that sequencing depth would affect the degree of clonotype sharing among donors.

The V and J segments used are TRBV28 and TRBJ2-4, with 9 central nucleotides matching TRBD1. This sequence originates from a man aged 18-30 years in good health. Some clones in this sample may be carry-over from other donors' samples. The material sequenced was naive CD4+ T cells from PBMCs. In the paper's terms, the cell subset or site label means: CD45RA+ positively selected. The DNA is TGTGCCTCCCAGACAGGGGGGGCTTCCAAAAACATTCAGTACTTC. This translates into CASQTGGASKNIQYF.